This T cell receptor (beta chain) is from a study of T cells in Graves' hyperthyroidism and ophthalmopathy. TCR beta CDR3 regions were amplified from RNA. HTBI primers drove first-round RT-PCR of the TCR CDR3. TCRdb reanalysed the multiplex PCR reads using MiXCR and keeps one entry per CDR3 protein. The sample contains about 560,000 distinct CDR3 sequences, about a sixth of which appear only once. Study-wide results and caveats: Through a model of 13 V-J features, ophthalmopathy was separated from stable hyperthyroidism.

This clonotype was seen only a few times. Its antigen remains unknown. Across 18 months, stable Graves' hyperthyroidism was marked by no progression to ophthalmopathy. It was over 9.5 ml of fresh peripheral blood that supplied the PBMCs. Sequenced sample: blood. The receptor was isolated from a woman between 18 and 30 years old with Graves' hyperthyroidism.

DNA for the CDR3: TGTGCCAGCTCAGAGACAGGGGAGAGCACTGAAGCTTTCTTT. Translation: CASSETGESTEAFF. The V gene is TRBV18, the J gene TRBJ1-1; TRBD1 matches 8 bases. Germline V CDR1 and CDR2: KGHSH, LQKENI. V was clipped by 5 bases and J by 4 bases; unmatched bases: 6. This CDR3 region has 14 residues.